This entry lists 26 T cell receptor beta chains sequenced from one sample in a study of blood T cell repertoires in COVID-19. The method was immunoSEQ multiplex PCR; TCRdb's version includes in-frame clones alone and lacks a portion of them. In the table there are around 88,000 clones, about 78% of which are singletons. Material: peripheral blood. These receptor sequences come from a middle-aged man who had recovered from COVID-19.

The sample holds a few counts of this clone. The chain recombines TRBV2 with TRBJ2-7, with 10 bases that match TRBD1. The V segment lost 6 bases and the J segment 1 base; nucleotides outside the gene matches: 6. This CDR3 has 15 amino acids. Germline CDR1 SNHLY, CDR2 FYNNEI. The CDR3 DNA follows: TGTGCCAGCAGAAGGGACAGGGGAGGGTCCTACGAGCAGTACTTC. Translation gives CASRRDRGGSYEQYF.

The J gene is TRBJ1-6, the V gene TRBV2; D gene uncertain. The length of the CDR3 is 14 residues. Between the trimmed V and J ends, which lost 6 bases and 9 bases, there was a span of 15 bases. CDR1 and CDR2 (germline): SNHLY, FYNNEI. CDR3 sequence (DNA): TGTGCCAGCAGACTAAGCGGGAGCGTTTCACCCCTCCACTTT. Amino acid sequence: CASRLSGSVSPLHF.

The chain couples TRBV6-6 to TRBJ2-3; TRBD1 might be the D (7 bases). Deletions cut 10 bases from V and 8 bases from J, with 10 bases between. Per germline, CDR1 MNHNY and CDR2 SVGAGI (reference sequence). This CDR3 is built from 10 residues. The CDR3 sequence is CATQGGTQYF. The CDR3 nucleotides are TGTGCCACCCAGGGGGGTACGCAGTATTTT.

The V call is TRBV7-2, the J call TRBJ1-2; no firm D call. Trimming pared 1 base from V and 0 bases from J, leaving 6 bases between. This CDR3 has 14 residues. CDR1 and CDR2 from the germline V gene are SGHTA and FQGNSA. The CDR3 DNA is TGTGCCAGCAGCTTAGGGGGAGCTAACTATGGCTACACCTTC. It encodes CASSLGGANYGYTF. Full variable domain (outside the CDR3, taken from reference TRBV7-2 and TRBJ1-2): GAGVSQSPSNKVTEKGKDVELRCDPISGHTALYWYRQSLGQGLEFLIYFQGNSAPDKSGLPSDRFSAERTGGSVSTLTIQRTQQEDSAVYLCASSLGGANYGYTFGSGTRLTVV.

This clone was seen only once. The chain is built from TRBV5-1 and TRBJ2-1; 10 bases are shared with TRBD2. From germline, CDR1 is SGHRS and CDR2 YFSETQ. The CDR3 runs to 16 residues. The junction had 9 bases not matched to a gene; V was cut back by 3 bases and J by 6 bases. The CDR3: CASSWVGTSVGNEQFF. In DNA form, the CDR3 reads TGCGCCAGCAGCTGGGTAGGGACTAGCGTCGGCAATGAGCAGTTCTTC. Supplemented by reference TRBV5-1 and TRBJ2-1, the full variable domain reads KAGVTQTPRYLIKTRGQQVTLSCSPISGHRSVSWYQQTPGQGLQFLFEYFSETQRNKGNFPGRFSGRQFSNSRSEMNVSTLELGDSALYLCASSWVGTSVGNEQFFGPGTRLTVL.

This clone was counted between two and nine times. The junction and the germline gene differ at one end; a read error may be behind it. This rearrangement joins TRBV19 to TRBJ1-1, with no clear D. Germline V gene data show CDR1 as LNHDA and CDR2 as SQIVND (reference sequence). The CDR3 is 14 residues long. The CDR3 coding sequence is TGTGCCAGTAGTATAGATCAGAAGGGCGCGGGTACTCGCTTT. Its translation: CASSIDQKGAGTRF. Together with reference TRBV19 and TRBJ1-1, the CDR3 gives the full variable domain: DGGITQSPKYLFRKEGQNVTLSCEQNLNHDAMYWYRQDPGQGLRLIYYSQIVNDFQKGDIAEGYSVSREKKESFPLTVTSAQKNPTAFYLCASSIDQKGAGTRFGQGTRLTVV.

This clone showed up just once. Written as DNA, the CDR3 is TGTGCCAGCTCGTCCGGGGGACGGTCACCCCTCCACTTT. This encodes CASSSGGRSPLHF. V usage is TRBV7-8 and J usage is TRBJ1-6, with D perhaps TRBD1 (5 bases). Per the germline V gene, CDR1 is SGHVS and CDR2 is FQNEAQ. The CDR3 runs to 13 residues. V shed 8 bases and J shed 10 bases, with 15 bases lying between them.

This sequence joins TRBV9 and TRBJ2-3; TRBD1 aligns across 9 bases. CDR3 length equals 17 residues. Unmatched junction bases numbered 8, after V lost 0 bases and J lost 3 bases. CDR1 is SGDLS and CDR2 is YYNGEE in the germline V gene. CDR3 amino acids: CASSVEPGQGWTDTQYF. CDR3 DNA: TGTGCCAGCAGCGTAGAGCCGGGACAGGGTTGGACAGATACGCAGTATTTT.

The rearrangement joins TRBV6-6 to TRBJ1-5; TRBD1 matches 7 bases. This CDR3 is 15 amino acids long. Germline V gene lookup returns CDR1 MNHNY and CDR2 SVGAGI (reference sequence). With V trimmed by 6 bases and J by 0 bases, 5 bases remained unmatched. Here the CDR3 reads CASRWTGNSNQPQHF. DNA of the CDR3: TGTGCCAGCAGATGGACAGGAAATAGCAATCAGCCCCAGCATTTT.

CDR3 sequence: CSVEDPGQGALDTQYF. The CDR3 nucleotides are TGCAGCGTTGAGGATCCGGGACAGGGGGCTTTAGATACGCAGTATTTT. V gene TRBV29-1 combines with J gene TRBJ2-3; the match to TRBD1 covers 12 bases. V lost 3 bases to trimming and J lost 5 bases; unmatched junction nucleotides: 9. This CDR3 has 16 residues. The V gene's germline CDR1 is SQVTM and CDR2 ANQGSEA.

V usage is TRBV3-1 (or the pseudogene TRBV3-2) and J usage is TRBJ1-1; perhaps TRBD1 as D (5 bases). Germline CDR1 is LGHDT and CDR2 is YNNKEL (reference sequence). The V end lost 2 bases, the J end lost 8 bases, and 9 bases lay between the germline ends. The CDR3 is 12 amino acids. The CDR3 sequence: CASSQTGAEAFF. In DNA, the CDR3 is TGTGCCAGCAGCCAAACTGGGGCGGAAGCTTTCTTT.

The rearrangement links TRBV24-1 to TRBJ1-5; D ambiguous. The germline CDR1 and CDR2 sequences are KGHDR and SFDVKD. This CDR3 spans 16 amino acids. V was shortened by 4 bases and J by 0 bases, with 12 bases between the two germline ends. This CDR3 reads CATSDLRHNSNQPQHF. In DNA, the CDR3 is TGTGCCACCAGTGACCTCCGACATAATAGCAATCAGCCCCAGCATTTT.

CDR3: CASSPRVDRVLYEQYF. The CDR3 DNA follows: TGTGCCAGCAGTCCGCGCGTCGACAGGGTTCTCTACGAGCAGTACTTC. The rearrangement uses TRBV5-5 and TRBJ2-7; 7 bases are a match to TRBD1. The CDR3 contains 16 residues. Germline V CDR1 and CDR2: SGHKS, YYEKEE (reference sequence). Unmatched junction bases numbered 14, after V lost 5 bases and J lost 3 bases.

This clone was counted between two and nine times. The CDR3 DNA reads TGCGCCAGCAGCTTGGAATCCTTAGGCTACACCTTC. Translated, it gives CASSLESLGYTF. The chain couples TRBV5-1 to TRBJ1-2; D remains unclear. Between the trimmed V and J ends, which lost 0 bases and 8 bases, there was a span of 8 bases. CDR3 length equals 12 residues. In germline, CDR1 is SGHRS, CDR2 YFSETQ. Full variable domain (remainder filled in from reference TRBV5-1 and TRBJ1-2): KAGVTQTPRYLIKTRGQQVTLSCSPISGHRSVSWYQQTPGQGLQFLFEYFSETQRNKGNFPGRFSGRQFSNSRSEMNVSTLELGDSALYLCASSLESLGYTFGSGTRLTVV.

This clone appeared a single time. Here the CDR3 DNA reads TGTGCCAGCAGCTTAAATCAACAGGGGGCTGGGGGAAACACCATATATTTT. Protein product: CASSLNQQGAGGNTIYF. V is TRBV7-8 and J is TRBJ1-3; 9 nucleotides agree with TRBD1. The CDR3 is made up of 17 amino acids. Germline-derived CDR1 and CDR2 are SGHVS and FQNEAQ. V shed 2 bases, J shed 4 bases, and the junction held 9 bases outside the gene matches.

The rearrangement links TRBV6-6 to TRBJ2-7, with 9 bases lining up with TRBD1. This CDR3 comprises 13 residues. After removal of 11 bases from V and 4 bases from J, the junction contained 9 bases not matched to a gene. The germline V gene has CDR1 MNHNY and CDR2 SVGAGI (reference sequence). CDR3 region: CAASGQGIYEQYF. The CDR3 DNA reads TGTGCCGCCTCCGGACAGGGGATTTACGAGCAGTACTTC.

The V gene is TRBV6-5, the J gene TRBJ1-5; D is undetermined. The CDR3 totals 13 residues. Between the trimmed V and J ends, which lost 6 bases and 7 bases, there was a span of 13 bases. CDR1 and CDR2 (germline): MNHEY, SVGAGI. DNA of the CDR3: TGTGCCAGCAGGGATGGGGAGCTCCAGCCCCAGCATTTT. It specifies CASRDGELQPQHF.

The V and J genes are TRBV18 and TRBJ1-5; 7 nucleotides match TRBD1. The CDR3 has 15 residues. With 4 bases clipped from V and 3 bases from J, the junction kept 6 bases outside the gene matches. Per germline, CDR1 KGHSH and CDR2 LQKENI. In DNA form, the CDR3 reads TGTGCCAGCTCACGGACAGGAGATTTCAATCAGCCCCAGCATTTT. The encoded protein is CASSRTGDFNQPQHF.

This chain connects TRBV19 to TRBJ1-6; perhaps TRBD1 as D (6 bases). The V gene's germline CDR1 is LNHDA and CDR2 SQIVND (reference sequence). Trimming stripped 5 bases from V and 5 bases from J, with 16 bases between. CDR3 length: 16 residues. The CDR3 region is CASSFYGQINNSPLHF. The CDR3 bases are TGTGCCAGTAGTTTCTACGGACAGATCAATAATTCACCCCTCCACTTT.

The rearrangement uses TRBV24-1 and TRBJ2-2; a weak D match, TRBD1 (6 bases). Germline CDR1 is KGHDR and CDR2 is SFDVKD. This CDR3 has 14 residues. Trimming cost V 5 bases and J 4 bases, with 10 bases left between them. The CDR3 region has the DNA TGTGCCACCAGTGCCCCAGGGGCCACCGGGGAGCTGTTTTTT. Its translation: CATSAPGATGELFF.

The chain has TRBV18 and TRBJ2-5; D not resolved. Germline CDR1 reads KGHSH; CDR2 reads LQKENI. This CDR3 contains 15 residues. Trimming removed 0 bases from V and 5 bases from J, with 13 bases in between. CDR3 region: CASSPPSLGGETQYF. The CDR3 DNA is TGTGCCAGCTCACCACCGAGCCTAGGTGGCGAGACCCAGTACTTC.

The chain joins TRBV19 to TRBJ1-2, with 7 bases matching TRBD1. This CDR3 contains 14 residues. Germline CDR1 LNHDA, CDR2 SQIVND (reference sequence). V gave up 7 bases and J gave up 5 bases; unmatched junction bases: 10. The CDR3 here is CASTDGSRGYGYTF. The CDR3 DNA sequence: TGTGCCAGTACGGACGGATCCAGGGGGTATGGCTACACCTTC. Drawing the rest from reference TRBV19 and TRBJ1-2, the complete variable domain is DGGITQSPKYLFRKEGQNVTLSCEQNLNHDAMYWYRQDPGQGLRLIYYSQIVNDFQKGDIAEGYSVSREKKESFPLTVTSAQKNPTAFYLCASTDGSRGYGYTFGSGTRLTVV.

In its sample, this clone was seen a few times. The rearrangement links TRBV7-9 to TRBJ2-3, with 9 bases aligning to TRBD2. V trimming: 7 bases; J trimming: 4 bases; junction bases outside the gene matches: 6. The CDR3 spans 14 residues. Germline loops: CDR1 SEHNR, CDR2 FQNEAQ (reference sequence). CDR3 region: CASTQREASDTQYF. In DNA, the CDR3 is TGTGCCAGCACGCAGCGGGAGGCGTCAGATACGCAGTATTTT.

The rearrangement links TRBV30 to TRBJ1-1; TRBD1 might be the D (5 bases). Germline CDR1 is GTSNPN and CDR2 is SVGIG (reference sequence). The CDR3 spans 13 residues. With 0 bases removed from V and 11 bases from J, the gap between germline ends came to 16 bases. CDR3 coding DNA: TGTGCCTGGAGTGTGGGGCAGGACCTCTCGGCTTTCTTT. Protein: CAWSVGQDLSAFF.

CDR3 coding DNA: TGTGCCAGCAGCTTAGTGTCAGGCTGGGACACCGGGGAGCTGTTTTTT. The encoded protein is CASSLVSGWDTGELFF. This chain connects TRBV11-2 to TRBJ2-2; D is ambiguous. The CDR3 covers 16 residues. Germline CDR1 and CDR2: SGHAT and FQNNGV. V was cut by 1 base and J by 3 bases, with 12 bases left in between. The whole variable domain, remainder taken from reference TRBV11-2 and TRBJ2-2, is EAGVAQSPRYKIIEKRQSVAFWCNPISGHATLYWYQQILGQGPKLLIQFQNNGVVDDSQLPKDRFSAERLKGVDSTLKIQPAKLEDSAVYLCASSLVSGWDTGELFFGEGSRLTVL.

The V call is TRBV11-1, the J call TRBJ2-3; D remains ambiguous. V was cut by 6 bases and J by 6 bases, with 16 bases left in between. The CDR3 consists of 14 residues. CDR1 and CDR2 (germline): SGHAT, FQDESV (reference sequence). The CDR3 spells CASRHTGLLDTQYF. The DNA of the CDR3 is TGTGCCAGCAGGCACACTGGGCTTTTGGATACGCAGTATTTT.